These 30 T cell receptor beta chains came from one sample sequenced in a study of CD8 T cells in ankylosing spondylitis. TCRdb reanalysed the 5' RACE reads using MiXCR and keeps one entry per CDR3 protein. Among about 420,000 distinct CDR3 sequences, about 22% were seen once, and the ten largest hold roughly 16%. General study findings and limits: It appeared that ankylosing spondylitis blood was characterized by a TCR beta motif of fewer than ten highly homologous variants.

Antigen specificity for these receptors is unknown. Source material: blood, either unsorted or a sorted T cell fraction (not recorded which). Receptor source: a male donor with ankylosing spondylitis.

This clonotype was seen a handful of times. This chain joins TRBV3-1 and TRBJ1-5; D not certain. Trimming stripped 0 bases from V and 7 bases from J, with 4 bases between. The germline gives CDR1 LGHDT, CDR2 YNNKEL (reference sequence). The CDR3 spans 12 residues. In DNA form, the CDR3 reads TGTGCCAGCAGCCAAGATGACCAGCCCCAGCATTTT. Protein sequence: CASSQDDQPQHF. Full variable domain (outside the CDR3, taken from reference TRBV3-1 and TRBJ1-5): DTAVSQTPKYLVTQMGNDKSIKCEQNLGHDTMYWYKQDSKKFLKIMFSYNNKELIINETVPNRFSPKSPDKAHLNLHINSLELGDSAVYFCASSQDDQPQHFGDGTRLSIL.

This clonotype was seen a few times. The V gene is TRBV12-3 or TRBV12-4, the J gene TRBJ1-6; 8 nucleotides align to TRBD1. CDR3 size: 15 residues. Germline trimming cut 2 bases from V and 9 bases from J; bases unmatched to any gene: 6. The CDR3 DNA is TGTGCCAGCAGTTTAAAGACAGGGGACGGTTCACCCCTCCACTTT. This sequence encodes CASSLKTGDGSPLHF.

The V call is TRBV13, the J call TRBJ1-1; D not certain. V lost 5 bases and J 4 bases, leaving 11 bases between the germline ends. Germline loops: CDR1 PRHDT, CDR2 FYEKMQ (reference sequence). This CDR3 has 13 amino acids. In nucleotides, the CDR3 is TGTGCCAGCAGCCAAAATGTGGGCACTGAAGCTTTCTTT. This encodes CASSQNVGTEAFF.

This clonotype was counted many times. J is TRBJ2-2 and V is TRBV20-1; no definite D call. The germline V gene has CDR1 DFQATT and CDR2 SNEGSKA (reference sequence). This CDR3 has 12 amino acids. V shed 6 bases and J shed 7 bases, with 12 bases lying between them. The DNA for the CDR3 is TGCAGTGCACCCCGCGGTGACGGGGAGCTGTTTTTT. Translated: CSAPRGDGELFF.

This clonotype was observed a handful of times. The chain recombines TRBV18 with TRBJ2-7, with a possible D match to TRBD1 (5 bases). This CDR3 spans 14 amino acids. The V and J ends lost 0 bases and 2 bases respectively, with 8 bases between them. The germline CDR1 and CDR2 sequences are KGHSH and LQKENI. As DNA, the CDR3 is TGTGCCAGCTCACCACCGGACAAGACCTACGAGCAGTACTTC. Translation: CASSPPDKTYEQYF. The full variable domain, rest sourced from reference TRBV18 and TRBJ2-7, is NAGVMQNPRHLVRRRGQEARLRCSPMKGHSHVYWYRQLPEEGLKFMVYLQKENIIDESGMPKERFSAEFPKEGPSILRIQQVVRGDSAAYFCASSPPDKTYEQYFGPGTRLTVT.

The rearrangement links TRBV12-3 or TRBV12-4 to TRBJ1-2; 8 nucleotides agree with TRBD1. The CDR3 consists of 15 residues. V dropped 4 bases and J dropped 0; count of bases not matched to a gene: 4. The CDR3 is CASSSPGQANYGYTF. The CDR3 DNA follows: TGTGCCAGCAGTTCGCCGGGACAGGCTAACTATGGCTACACCTTC.

The chain links TRBV7-6 to TRBJ2-3; D might be TRBD2 (5 bases). Trimming took off 6 bases at V and 2 bases at J, with 12 bases between the two ends. Germline CDR1 is SGHVS and CDR2 is FNYEAQ. The length of the CDR3 is 14 residues. DNA for the CDR3: TGTGCCAGCAGTCCGGGATCGAACACAGATACGCAGTATTTT. The encoded protein is CASSPGSNTDTQYF.

This clonotype was recorded once. The rearrangement links TRBV18 to TRBJ2-1; D assignment may be TRBD1 or TRBD2 (6 bases each). Deletions cut 3 bases from V and 5 bases from J, with 14 bases between. Germline V lookup: CDR1 KGHSH, CDR2 LQKENI. The CDR3 extends over 15 amino acids. The CDR3 DNA reads TGTGCCAGCTCACCGTCTGGGGGGCTGCACAATGAGCAGTTCTTC. Its protein product is CASSPSGGLHNEQFF.

Many counts were recorded for this clonotype. V is TRBV6-2 or TRBV6-3 and J is TRBJ2-2; 10 bases line up with TRBD2. The CDR3 length is 16 residues. The V gene's germline CDR1 is MNHEY and CDR2 SVGEGT. Unmatched junction bases numbered 8, after V lost 3 bases and J lost 7 bases. The CDR3 sequence is CASSYGAGGYSGELFF. Written as DNA, the CDR3 is TGTGCCAGCAGTTATGGAGCGGGAGGGTATAGCGGGGAGCTGTTTTTT.

The rearrangement links TRBV7-2 to TRBJ2-1; D not resolved. The germline CDR1 and CDR2 sequences are SGHTA and FQGNSA. Trimming took off 1 base at V and 0 bases at J, with 10 bases between the two ends. The CDR3 extends over 16 amino acids. The CDR3: CASSLVIGSSYNEQFF. DNA for the CDR3: TGTGCCAGCAGCTTAGTGATCGGAAGCTCCTACAATGAGCAGTTCTTC.

This clonotype was observed a few times. J is TRBJ1-6 and V is TRBV4-1; 8 bases align to TRBD1. This CDR3 has 15 residues. Germline V lookup: CDR1 MGHRA, CDR2 YSYEKL. Trimming at V came to 6 bases and at J to 5 bases, leaving 6 bases not matched to a gene. The CDR3 protein is CASSQQDRDNSPLHF. The CDR3 nucleotides are TGCGCCAGCAGTCAGCAGGACAGGGATAATTCACCCCTCCACTTT.

V and J are TRBV7-9 and TRBJ2-7, with 9 bases matching TRBD2. This CDR3 contains 17 residues. With V trimmed by 4 bases and J by 5 bases, 15 bases remained unmatched. CDR1 is SEHNR, CDR2 FQNEAQ, per germline (reference sequence). CDR3 in DNA: TGTGCCAGCAGCTCCACAGAGGCCAGCGGGAGGCTAGACGAGCAGTACTTC. It encodes CASSSTEASGRLDEQYF.

The chain combines TRBV7-2 with TRBJ2-7; D might be TRBD2 (6 bases). CDR1 is SGHTA, CDR2 FQGNSA, per germline. V was cut by 5 bases and J by 3 bases, with 17 bases left in between. The CDR3 sequence is 15 residues long. CDR3 loop: CASSEGNGLHYEQYF. CDR3 coding DNA: TGTGCCAGCAGCGAAGGCAACGGACTACACTACGAGCAGTACTTC.

CDR3 sequence: CASSFRGQGFPGANVLTF. The CDR3 DNA reads as TGTGCCAGCAGTTTCCGGGGACAGGGGTTCCCTGGGGCCAACGTCCTGACTTTC. The V call is TRBV12-3 or TRBV12-4, the J call TRBJ2-6; 10 nucleotides agree with TRBD1. The ends lost 3 bases at V and 2 bases at J; junction bases unmatched: 7. This CDR3 is built from 18 residues.

The genes are TRBV9 and TRBJ1-2; no clear D gene. With 3 bases removed from V and 2 bases from J, the gap between germline ends came to 17 bases. This CDR3 has 16 amino acids. The germline V gene has CDR1 SGDLS and CDR2 YYNGEE. As DNA, the CDR3 is TGTGCCAGCAGCGAAGCCCCTGCTTACATCAACTATGGCTACACCTTC. It specifies CASSEAPAYINYGYTF. Full variable domain (outside the CDR3, taken from reference TRBV9 and TRBJ1-2): DSGVTQTPKHLITATGQRVTLRCSPRSGDLSVYWYQQSLDQGLQFLIQYYNGEERAKGNILERFSAQQFPDLHSELNLSSLELGDSALYFCASSEAPAYINYGYTFGSGTRLTVV.

This clonotype was detected a few times. V usage is TRBV29-1 and J usage is TRBJ2-3; a possible D gene is TRBD1 (5 bases). The ends were cut back, 6 bases at V and 4 bases at J, with 17 bases in the middle. Per the germline V gene, CDR1 is SQVTM and CDR2 is ANQGSEA. There are 14 residues in the CDR3. CDR3 nucleotide sequence: TGCAGCGTAGTACTACCCCAGGGCCCAGATACGCAGTATTTT. Translation: CSVVLPQGPDTQYF.

This clonotype has only a few counts. This rearrangement joins TRBV24-1 to TRBJ2-3; TRBD2 agrees at 12 bases. V was pared by 10 bases and J by 1 base, with 11 bases of the junction left unmatched. CDR1 and CDR2 (germline): KGHDR, SFDVKD. The CDR3 sequence is 17 residues long. CDR3 residues: CATSLAGGPGGTDTQYF. The DNA for the CDR3 is TGTGCCACGTCACTAGCGGGAGGCCCCGGGGGCACAGATACGCAGTATTTT.

The table lists this clonotype with a few counts. The rearrangement uses TRBV5-1 and TRBJ2-2, with TRBD1 matching over 7 bases. This CDR3 has 16 residues. The V gene end was trimmed by 3 bases and the J gene end by 1 base; junction bases not matched to a gene: 6. Germline V gives CDR1 SGHRS, CDR2 YFSETQ. The CDR3 sequence is CASSSPGTENTGELFF. CDR3 nucleotide sequence: TGCGCCAGCAGCTCCCCCGGGACAGAGAACACCGGGGAGCTGTTTTTT.

The chain combines TRBV5-1 with TRBJ2-5; 11 bases match TRBD2. Germline CDR1 is SGHRS and CDR2 is YFSETQ. Trimming removed 0 bases from V and 3 bases from J; junction bases left unmatched: 7. The length of the CDR3 is 17 residues. The CDR3 bases are TGCGCCAGCAGCTTGGTGGGACTAGCGGACTGGGAAGAGACCCAGTACTTC. Translated: CASSLVGLADWEETQYF.

This chain links TRBV28 with TRBJ1-1, with 7 bases lining up with TRBD1. The V gene's germline CDR1 is MDHEN and CDR2 SYDVKM. J lost 3 bases, V lost 5 bases, and 6 bases had no gene match. The length of the CDR3 is 14 residues. The CDR3 bases are TGTGCCAGCAGTCAACAGGGGAGGCACACTGAAGCTTTCTTT. Its translation is CASSQQGRHTEAFF.

The chain is built from TRBV4-1 and TRBJ1-1, with TRBD1 matching over 9 bases. CDR1 is MGHRA and CDR2 is YSYEKL in the germline V gene. CDR3 length: 16 residues. Trimming removed 3 bases from V and 0 bases from J; junction bases left unmatched: 5. DNA for the CDR3: TGCGCCAGCAGCCAGGTACAGGGGGCGGTGAACACTGAAGCTTTCTTT. It encodes CASSQVQGAVNTEAFF.

This clonotype appeared once. The V gene is TRBV20-1, the J gene TRBJ1-1; a possible D gene is TRBD1 (6 bases). CDR1 DFQATT and CDR2 SNEGSKA come from the germline V gene (reference sequence). V dropped 3 bases and J dropped 3 bases, with 11 bases sitting between them. The CDR3 spans 13 residues. CDR3 nucleotides: TGCAGTGCTAGCCTGGACAGATACACTGAAGCTTTCTTT. It yields the protein CSASLDRYTEAFF.

This clonotype was picked up many times. The chain joins TRBV7-9 to TRBJ2-1; 12 nucleotides line up with TRBD2. The ends lost 5 bases at V and 7 bases at J; junction bases unmatched: 6. The CDR3 is made up of 15 amino acids. Germline CDR1 is SEHNR and CDR2 is FQNEAQ (reference sequence). The CDR3 loop is CASSPPGLAGNEQFF. The CDR3 coding sequence is TGTGCCAGCAGCCCCCCTGGACTAGCGGGAAATGAGCAGTTCTTC. The full variable domain, in which reference TRBV7-9 and TRBJ2-1 provide the parts outside the CDR3, is DTGVSQNPRHKITKRGQNVTFRCDPISEHNRLYWYRQTLGQGPEFLTYFQNEAQLEKSRLLSDRFSAERPKGSFSTLEIQRTEQGDSAMYLCASSPPGLAGNEQFFGPGTRLTVL.

The genes are TRBV5-1 and TRBJ1-2; 7 bases line up with TRBD1. The germline gives CDR1 SGHRS, CDR2 YFSETQ. The CDR3 loop spans 13 amino acids. After removal of 0 bases from V and 6 bases from J, the junction contained 2 bases not matched to a gene. In nucleotides, the CDR3 is TGCGCCAGCAGCTTGGGACAGGGACATGGCTACACCTTC. Translating gives CASSLGQGHGYTF.

This clonotype was observed a few times. The chain is built from TRBV4-2 and TRBJ2-3; TRBD2 aligns across 9 bases. The CDR3 loop spans 15 amino acids. Trimming at V came to 4 bases and at J to 6 bases, leaving 8 bases not matched to a gene. CDR1 and CDR2 (germline): LGHNA, YNFKEQ. The CDR3 DNA follows: TGTGCCAGCAGCCCTTTAGCGGGAGATTCGGATACGCAGTATTTT. This sequence encodes CASSPLAGDSDTQYF.

The V gene is TRBV5-1, the J gene TRBJ2-1, with TRBD1 identical over 7 bases. Germline CDR1 SGHRS, CDR2 YFSETQ. Unmatched junction bases numbered 10, after V lost 5 bases and J lost 2 bases. CDR3 length: 16 amino acids. CDR3 DNA: TGCGCCAGCAGTACGATACAGGGGCGAACCTACAATGAGCAGTTCTTC. Its translation: CASSTIQGRTYNEQFF.

The chain is built from TRBV24-1 and TRBJ2-1; 9 bases fit TRBD1. The J segment lost 2 bases and the V segment lost 12 bases, leaving 10 bases of the junction unmatched. The CDR3 consists of 15 residues. Germline CDR1 and CDR2: KGHDR and SFDVKD. This CDR3 reads CAPNRRDRAYNEQFF. CDR3 DNA: TGTGCCCCCAACCGCCGGGACAGGGCCTACAATGAGCAGTTCTTC.

The V and J genes are TRBV15 and TRBJ2-7, with no clear D. Germline lookup yields CDR1 LNHNV and CDR2 YYDKDF (reference sequence). V was trimmed by 1 base and J by 5 bases, leaving 15 bases between them. The CDR3 spans 15 residues. The CDR3 spells CATSRASRRTDEQYF. The CDR3 bases are TGTGCCACCAGCAGAGCTTCGAGAAGGACCGACGAGCAGTACTTC.

J is TRBJ2-1 and V is TRBV5-5, with 13 bases fitting TRBD2. The CDR3 is 16 residues long. V dropped 4 bases and J dropped 7; count of bases not matched to a gene: 8. Germline CDR1 SGHKS, CDR2 YYEKEE (reference sequence). This CDR3 reads CASSVGLAGRRNEQFF. In DNA form, the CDR3 reads TGTGCCAGCAGCGTGGGACTAGCGGGGCGTAGGAATGAGCAGTTCTTC. Filled out from reference TRBV5-5 and TRBJ2-1, the complete variable domain reads DAGVTQSPTHLIKTRGQQVTLRCSPISGHKSVSWYQQVLGQGPQFIFQYYEKEERGRGNFPDRFSARQFPNYSSELNVNALLLGDSALYLCASSVGLAGRRNEQFFGPGTRLTVL.

This clonotype was seen a handful of times. The V call is TRBV4-3, the J call TRBJ1-6; no definite D call. The V end was cut by 0 bases, the J end by 4 bases, with 7 bases between. The CDR3 totals 15 residues. In germline, CDR1 is LGHNA, CDR2 YSLEER. The CDR3 loop reads CASSQDSQYNSPLHF. The CDR3, as DNA: TGCGCCAGCAGCCAAGACAGTCAGTATAATTCACCCCTCCACTTT.